Listed here are 14 T cell receptor beta chains from one sample, sequenced in a study of Graves' ophthalmopathy and Graves' hyperthyroidism. The sequenced template was RNA, covering the TCR beta CDR3 region. The first-round RT-PCR employed HTBI primers together with the Qiagen OneStep RT-PCR kit. A multiplex PCR was then performed as the second round. TCRdb re-analysed the multiplex PCR reads in MiXCR, keeping a single row per CDR3 protein. The top ten hold 44% of the sample, which has 650,000 to 900,000 distinct CDR3 sequences, 40% seen once. Source material: peripheral blood. The origin of the receptors is an adult man with Graves' ophthalmopathy.

This sequence joins TRBV9 and TRBJ2-7; D ambiguous. This CDR3 is built from 15 residues. Per germline, CDR1 SGDLS and CDR2 YYNGEE. Between the trimmed V and J ends, which lost 6 bases and 1 base, there was a span of 17 bases. The CDR3 bases are TGTGCCAGCACCAGTCAACAAATCCCTTCCTACGAGCAGTACTTC. This encodes CASTSQQIPSYEQYF.

As concerns this clonotype: A much larger clone lies one base from this, so it may be a read error. Without the conserved terminal phenylalanine or tryptophan, this CDR3 likely stems from a read error. The CDR3 DNA sequence: TGTGCCAGCAGTTTCGGGACAGGGAACTACGAGCAGTACTGC. Translating it yields CASSFGTGNYEQYC. The chain combines TRBV12-3 or TRBV12-4 with TRBJ2-7; TRBD1 matches 9 bases. CDR3 size: 14 residues. The V segment lost 3 bases and the J segment 3 bases; nucleotides outside the gene matches: 3.

This clonotype has a handful of counts. The chain combines TRBV10-3 with TRBJ1-2; TRBD1 might be the D (6 bases). The germline CDR1 and CDR2 sequences are ENHRY and SYGVKD. The CDR3 contains 13 residues. Trimming pared 10 bases from V and 6 bases from J, leaving 18 bases between. CDR3 protein: CASRATGYDGYTF. For the CDR3, the DNA is TGTGCCAGCAGAGCGACAGGATATGATGGCTACACCTTC.

This clonotype has a handful of counts. The chain has TRBV10-3 and TRBJ1-4; D not resolved. This CDR3 comprises 13 residues. Per germline, CDR1 ENHRY and CDR2 SYGVKD. V lost 10 bases and J 8 bases, leaving 17 bases between the germline ends. The CDR3 bases are TGTGCCACGATGAGGACGGGAACGGAAAAACTGTTTTTT. Translated: CATMRTGTEKLFF.

The chain uses TRBV9 and TRBJ2-5; 8 bases are a match to TRBD2. Germline values: CDR1 SGDLS, CDR2 YYNGEE. CDR3 size: 14 residues. Trimming at V came to 5 bases and at J to 5 bases, leaving 8 bases not matched to a gene. Here the CDR3 DNA reads TGTGCCAGCAGTGAAGGTGGCGGGAGGGAGACCCAGTACTTC. Its translation: CASSEGGGRETQYF.

The chain couples TRBV7-9 to TRBJ1-1; TRBD1 agrees at 9 bases. CDR3 length: 13 residues. V lost 6 bases and J lost 7; bases outside the gene matches: 6. Per the germline V gene, CDR1 is SEHNR and CDR2 is FQNEAQ (reference sequence). The CDR3 DNA follows: TGTGCCAGCAGTGCGGACAGGGGAAGTGAAGCTTTCTTT. It codes for CASSADRGSEAFF.

The genes are TRBV29-1 and TRBJ1-4; D may be TRBD1 (6 bases). CDR1 and CDR2 (germline): SQVTM, ANQGSEA. The CDR3 is made up of 16 amino acids. V was pared by 4 bases and J by 8 bases, with 23 bases between. The CDR3 is CSVGGGRGLRGEKLFF. The CDR3 DNA reads TGCAGCGTTGGAGGGGGTAGGGGATTAAGGGGAGAAAAACTGTTTTTT.

This clonotype was counted a few times. This chain joins TRBV7-9 and TRBJ2-5, with D tentatively TRBD1 (5 bases). The CDR3 runs 16 residues. V lost 1 base, J lost 0 bases, and 12 bases lay in between. The V gene's germline CDR1 is SEHNR and CDR2 FQNEAQ (reference sequence). This CDR3 is CASSLVGAQYQETQYF. DNA for the CDR3: TGTGCCAGCAGCTTAGTAGGGGCACAATACCAAGAGACCCAGTACTTC.

This sequence joins TRBV14 and TRBJ1-6; TRBD1 matches at 9 bases. Germline loops: CDR1 SGHDN, CDR2 FVKESK. Losses at the gene ends were 3 bases for V and 6 bases for J; bases not matched to a gene: 6. This CDR3 is 16 amino acids long. This CDR3 reads CASSHPETGGNSPLHF. In DNA, the CDR3 is TGTGCCAGCAGCCACCCCGAGACAGGGGGTAATTCACCCCTCCACTTT.

The J gene is TRBJ2-5, the V gene TRBV5-4; D gene ambiguous. Germline V gene lookup returns CDR1 SGHNT and CDR2 YYREEE (reference sequence). CDR3 size: 14 residues. V shed 0 bases and J shed 4 bases, with 10 bases lying between them. The CDR3 region is CASSLDGFVETQYF. The CDR3 DNA is TGTGCCAGCAGCTTGGACGGCTTTGTAGAGACCCAGTACTTC.

The chain joins TRBV7-2 to TRBJ1-2; TRBD1 matches at 11 bases. This CDR3 region has 16 residues. The V gene's germline CDR1 is SGHTA and CDR2 FQGNSA. The V segment lost 5 bases and the J segment 1 base; nucleotides outside the gene matches: 6. The CDR3 coding sequence is TGTGCCAGCAGCAGCGGACAGGGGGCTCGTAACTATGGCTACACCTTC. Its protein is CASSSGQGARNYGYTF.

This clonotype was seen a few times. The V gene is TRBV20-1, the J gene TRBJ1-5, with a possible D match to TRBD1 (5 bases). V was trimmed by 4 bases and J by 0 bases, leaving 16 bases between them. The CDR3 sequence is 16 residues long. Germline V gene sequence: CDR1 DFQATT, CDR2 SNEGSKA (reference sequence). The CDR3 DNA reads as TGCAGTGCTATTCCGGGGGTGGGGTATAGCAATCAGCCCCAGCATTTT. Protein: CSAIPGVGYSNQPQHF.

CDR3 region: CASSRTGPQHF. Here the CDR3 DNA reads TGTGCCAGCAGCCGTACGGGGCCCCAGCATTTT. J is TRBJ1-5 and V is TRBV6-1; no reliable D call. This CDR3 spans 11 amino acids. Germline V gene sequence: CDR1 MNHNS, CDR2 SASEGT. V was cut by 6 bases and J by 9 bases, with 9 bases left in between.

This chain's CDR3 is CASSVASQYEQYF. The CDR3 coding sequence is TGTGCCAGCAGTGTTGCCAGCCAGTACGAGCAGTACTTC. The chain carries TRBV6-1 and TRBJ2-7; D unclear. Trimming stripped 4 bases from V and 4 bases from J, with 11 bases between. The CDR3 sequence is 13 residues long. The germline V gene encodes CDR1 MNHNS and CDR2 SASEGT.